The rows below give T cell receptor beta chains drawn from one sample of a study of T cells in Graves' hyperthyroidism and ophthalmopathy. One entry per CDR3 protein, called by TCRdb with MiXCR from the multiplex PCR reads. The data hold hundreds of thousands of distinct CDR3 sequences, with less than 20% observed a single time. The specimen was blood. The receptors originated from a woman younger than 30 with Graves' hyperthyroidism. The CDR3 runs from the conserved cysteine through the conserved F or W. The D gene is left open where the match is weak. Not every row has a clone size; where given, it reads once, few, many or a size class.

v_call	clone_size	d_call	j_call	cdr3_aa	cdr3_nt
TRBV5-1	-	-	TRBJ2-7	CASSLNGGGQYF	TGCGCCAGCAGCTTGAACGGGGGCGGGCAGTACTTC
TRBV6-2/TRBV6-3	-	TRBD1	TRBJ1-6	CASSLTGYNSPLHF	TGTGCCAGCAGTTTGACAGGGTATAATTCACCCCTCCACTTT
TRBV7-7	many	TRBD2	TRBJ2-1	CASSAIAGTSYNEQFF	TGTGCTAGCAGCGCTATAGCGGGTACCTCCTACAATGAGCAGTTCTTC
TRBV20-1	-	-	TRBJ2-2	CSAFDRRANTGELFF	TGCAGTGCTTTTGACAGGAGGGCGAACACCGGGGAGCTGTTTTTT
TRBV7-9	-	TRBD1	TRBJ2-3	CASSNPGQGFSTDTQYF	TGTGCCAGCAGCAATCCGGGACAGGGCTTTTCCACAGATACGCAGTATTTT
TRBV6-1	many	TRBD1	TRBJ2-7	CASTLKGAPYEQYF	TGTGCCAGCACCCTGAAGGGGGCCCCCTACGAGCAGTACTTC
TRBV7-9	few	-	TRBJ1-3	CASSLPSAGEDSGNTIYF	TGTGCCAGCAGCCTACCGTCGGCCGGGGAAGATTCTGGAAACACCATATATTTT
TRBV18	few	TRBD2	TRBJ2-5	CASSPTSRQTQYF	TGTGCCAGCTCACCGACTAGCAGGCAGACCCAGTACTTC
TRBV9	-	TRBD2	TRBJ2-5	CASSVMGGGQETQYF	TGTGCCAGCAGCGTTATGGGCGGGGGCCAAGAGACCCAGTACTTC
TRBV7-6	few	TRBD2	TRBJ2-1	CASSLTSGLLNEQFF	TGTGCCAGCAGCCTCACTAGCGGCTTGCTCAATGAGCAGTTCTTC
TRBV3-1	many	-	TRBJ2-7	CASSQDARLTAYEQYF	TGTGCCAGCAGCCAAGACGCCCGACTCACCGCCTACGAGCAGTACTTC
TRBV7-9	few	-	TRBJ1-1	CASSFPFPDAAFF	TGTGCCAGCAGCTTTCCGTTTCCCGATGCGGCTTTCTTT
TRBV14	many	-	TRBJ2-1	CASSQYQGHNEQFF	TGTGCCAGCAGCCAGTATCAGGGACACAATGAGCAGTTCTTC